This T cell receptor (beta chain) was sequenced in a study of T-cell reconstitution after alpha-beta-depleted transplantation in children. For TCRbeta, the library was prepared with unique molecular identifiers. TCRdb redid the calling of the PCR reads with MiXCR, one entry per CDR3 protein. This sample has 250,000 to 350,000 distinct CDR3 sequences, with approximately 23% found just once. Study conclusions and caveats: At around two months after transplant, the alpha-beta T cells were reportedly derived from several hundred expanded clones that came from non-depleted graft cells. For some patients, TCRbeta diversity was high at day 60 because of recipient T cells and thymic progenitors that survived. After one year, T-cell counts and TCRbeta diversity mostly came from new T cells.

This clonotype was recorded a few times. Its antigen is currently unknown. Deletions cut 0 bases from V and 6 bases from J, with 15 bases between. This CDR3 spans 17 amino acids. Germline V gene data show CDR1 as WNHNN and CDR2 as SYGVQD (reference sequence). The starting material was PBMCs, mostly from graft donor cells, obtained 180 days after TCRalphabeta/CD19-depleted stem cell transplant. The chain uses TRBV10-1 and TRBJ1-6, with D perhaps TRBD1 (6 bases). The clonotype comes from a male patient younger than 18 who had a stem cell transplant for acute lymphoblastic leukemia, so the T cells may come from the graft donor. CDR3 nucleotide sequence: TGCGCCAGCAGTGAGTCCCGATCGACAGGATCTAATTCACCCCTCCACTTT. Amino acids: CASSESRSTGSNSPLHF.